These 19 T cell receptor beta chains share one sample of origin, sequenced in a study of blood T cell repertoires in COVID-19. Repertoires were generated with immunoSEQ multiplex PCR, while TCRdb's copy carries only in-frame clones and drops some. The table lists over 60,000 clones, roughly 89% of them singletons. The sequencing input was peripheral blood. These receptor sequences come from an elderly man with acute or convalescent COVID-19.

This chain links TRBV19 with TRBJ1-2; D gene unclear. Germline V lookup: CDR1 LNHDA, CDR2 SQIVND (reference sequence). The CDR3 contains 12 residues. V lost 3 bases and J lost 5, with 7 bases in between. The DNA of the CDR3 is TGTGCCAGTAGTATTTCGCGTTATGGCTACACCTTC. Protein product: CASSISRYGYTF. Based on the CDR3 plus reference TRBV19 and TRBJ1-2, the full variable domain is DGGITQSPKYLFRKEGQNVTLSCEQNLNHDAMYWYRQDPGQGLRLIYYSQIVNDFQKGDIAEGYSVSREKKESFPLTVTSAQKNPTAFYLCASSISRYGYTFGSGTRLTVV.

V usage is TRBV25-1 and J usage is TRBJ2-7, with TRBD2 matching over 8 bases. Germline-derived CDR1 and CDR2 are MGHDK and SYGVNS. The CDR3 is 16 amino acids. V trimming: 1 base; J trimming: 0 bases; junction bases outside the gene matches: 5. The CDR3 is CASSEFLGTSSYEQYF. The CDR3 DNA follows: TGTGCCAGCAGTGAATTTCTCGGGACTAGCTCCTACGAGCAGTACTTC.

The J gene is TRBJ1-1, the V gene TRBV19, with a weak D call TRBD1 (5 bases). The V end was cut by 2 bases, the J end by 10 bases, with 11 bases between. The CDR3 runs 12 residues. The V gene's germline CDR1 is LNHDA and CDR2 SQIVND (reference sequence). The CDR3 region is CASSIQGFRAFF. Here the CDR3 DNA reads TGTGCCAGTAGTATACAGGGTTTTCGAGCTTTCTTT.

The CDR3 bases are TGTGCCAGCTCACCAATGACAGCCGGAAACTATGGCTACACCTTC. Encoded protein: CASSPMTAGNYGYTF. This chain links TRBV18 with TRBJ1-2; D possibly corresponds to TRBD1 (5 bases). CDR3 size: 15 residues. Trimming cost V 2 bases and J 2 bases, with 12 bases left between them. The germline V gene has CDR1 KGHSH and CDR2 LQKENI. The variable domain in full, with the rest retrieved from reference TRBV18 and TRBJ1-2, is NAGVMQNPRHLVRRRGQEARLRCSPMKGHSHVYWYRQLPEEGLKFMVYLQKENIIDESGMPKERFSAEFPKEGPSILRIQQVVRGDSAAYFCASSPMTAGNYGYTFGSGTRLTVV.

This chain uses TRBV7-2 with TRBJ2-3; 8 nucleotides agree with TRBD1. The CDR3 totals 15 residues. The V gene end was trimmed by 5 bases and the J gene end by 5 bases; junction bases not matched to a gene: 9. CDR1 SGHTA and CDR2 FQGNSA come from the germline V gene. DNA of the CDR3: TGTGCCAGCAGCCCACACGGGACAGGCCAAGATACGCAGTATTTT. As protein: CASSPHGTGQDTQYF.

The chain is built from TRBV6-6 and TRBJ1-2; 7 positions agree with TRBD1. The CDR3 loop spans 16 amino acids. CDR1 and CDR2 (germline): MNHNY, SVGAGI (reference sequence). The junction had 13 bases not matched to a gene; V was cut back by 5 bases and J by 4 bases. For the CDR3, the DNA is TGTGCCAGCAGTACGACGACAGGGAGCGAAAGCTATGGCTACACCTTC. This translates into CASSTTTGSESYGYTF.

V is TRBV5-4 and J is TRBJ2-1; D ambiguous. V was shortened by 2 bases and J by 8 bases, with 5 bases between the two germline ends. This CDR3 region has 11 residues. Germline assignment: CDR1 SGHNT and CDR2 YYREEE (reference sequence). The CDR3 spells CASSFLYEQFF. As DNA, the CDR3 is TGTGCCAGCAGCTTCCTGTATGAGCAGTTCTTC.

The chain links TRBV6-5 to TRBJ2-3; 9 nucleotides align to TRBD1. This CDR3 contains 15 residues. Germline CDR1 and CDR2: MNHEY and SVGAGI. With 10 bases clipped from V and 0 bases from J, the junction kept 8 bases outside the gene matches. The CDR3: CATGLGTGSTDTQYF. For the CDR3, the DNA is TGTGCCACAGGCCTAGGGACAGGGAGCACAGATACGCAGTATTTT.

V and J are TRBV3-1 (or the pseudogene TRBV3-2) and TRBJ1-1, with D possibly being TRBD1 (6 bases). Germline CDR1 and CDR2: LGHDT and YNNKEL (reference sequence). V lost 10 bases, J lost 1 base, and 13 bases lay in between. The CDR3 loop spans 13 amino acids. CDR3 DNA: TGTGCCACCAAGGGGGAAGAGAACACTGAAGCTTTCTTT. Translated: CATKGEENTEAFF.

J is TRBJ1-1 and V is TRBV3-1 (or the pseudogene TRBV3-2); 7 nucleotides align to TRBD1. CDR3 length equals 17 residues. The J segment lost 1 base and the V segment lost 4 bases, leaving 12 bases of the junction unmatched. Germline V gene data show CDR1 as LGHDT and CDR2 as YNNKEL (reference sequence). Here the CDR3 reads CASSRFSQGRGNTEAFF. The CDR3 nucleotides read TGTGCCAGCAGCCGTTTCTCACAGGGGCGGGGGAACACTGAAGCTTTCTTT.

The rearrangement joins TRBV19 to TRBJ2-7; a weak D match, TRBD1 (5 bases). This CDR3 has 14 residues. Deletions cut 6 bases from V and 2 bases from J, with 14 bases between. Germline assignment: CDR1 LNHDA and CDR2 SQIVND (reference sequence). CDR3 amino acids: CASSDSPKTYEQYF. The CDR3 bases are TGTGCCAGTAGCGACAGCCCTAAGACCTACGAGCAGTACTTC.

This chain links TRBV11-3 with TRBJ2-3; 7 positions agree with TRBD2. The CDR3 spans 14 residues. Trimming cost V 5 bases and J 2 bases; bases outside gene matches: 4. Germline CDR1 reads SGHNT; CDR2 reads YENEEA. This CDR3 is CASSHGGNTDTQYF. The CDR3 region has the DNA TGTGCCAGCAGCCACGGGGGGAACACAGATACGCAGTATTTT.

This clone showed up just a few times. The rearrangement links TRBV6-6 to TRBJ1-2; D is undetermined. The CDR3 spans 13 residues. Per germline, CDR1 MNHNY and CDR2 SVGAGI (reference sequence). Trimming removed 6 bases from V and 4 bases from J, with 12 bases in between. CDR3 region: CASSPAGSYGYTF. Written as DNA, the CDR3 is TGTGCCAGCAGCCCGGCAGGCTCCTATGGCTACACCTTC.

CDR3 nucleotide sequence: TGCGCCAGCGGGGGACAGGGACGCATTCAGTACTTC. It codes for CASGGQGRIQYF. The chain joins TRBV10-2 to TRBJ2-4, with TRBD1 matching over 9 bases. Germline trimming cut 8 bases from V and 9 bases from J; bases unmatched to any gene: 5. This CDR3 is 12 amino acids long. From germline, CDR1 is WSHSY and CDR2 SAAADI.

This chain connects TRBV28 to TRBJ2-7; no clear D. Germline V lookup: CDR1 MDHEN, CDR2 SYDVKM. Trimming stripped 5 bases from V and 0 bases from J, with 11 bases between. The CDR3 has 14 amino acids. The CDR3: CASSKTSSSYEQYF. CDR3 coding DNA: TGTGCCAGCAGTAAGACAAGTAGCTCCTACGAGCAGTACTTC.

Here the CDR3 reads CSVGRTGGVTGELFF. CDR3 nucleotides: TGCAGCGTTGGCAGAACAGGGGGCGTCACCGGGGAGCTGTTTTTT. The chain couples TRBV29-1 to TRBJ2-2; TRBD1 aligns across 9 bases. This CDR3 has 15 amino acids. Germline V gene sequence: CDR1 SQVTM, CDR2 ANQGSEA. Trimming removed 4 bases from V and 4 bases from J; junction bases left unmatched: 7.

This clone was recorded a few times. The CDR3 spells CASSAYSEQYF. The DNA of the CDR3 is TGTGCCAGCAGTGCATACAGCGAGCAGTACTTC. This chain links TRBV25-1 with TRBJ2-7; D is unresolved. V gave up 4 bases and J gave up 6 bases, with 7 bases separating them. This CDR3 comprises 11 residues. Germline V CDR1 and CDR2: MGHDK, SYGVNS.

The chain recombines TRBV12-5 with TRBJ1-1; 9 bases are shared with TRBD1. Germline V CDR1 and CDR2: LGHNT, FRNRAP. With V trimmed by 7 bases and J by 5 bases, 11 bases remained unmatched. The CDR3 contains 15 residues. The CDR3 reads CASDLPGQGTTEAFF. CDR3 nucleotides: TGTGCTAGTGACCTTCCGGGACAGGGAACGACTGAAGCTTTCTTT. Full variable domain (missing parts from reference TRBV12-5 and TRBJ1-1): DARVTQTPRHKVTEMGQEVTMRCQPILGHNTVFWYRQTMMQGLELLAYFRNRAPLDDSGMPKDRFSAEMPDATLATLKIQPSEPRDSAVYFCASDLPGQGTTEAFFGQGTRLTVV.

The chain links TRBV10-1 to TRBJ1-1; tentatively, D is TRBD1 (5 bases). Per the germline V gene, CDR1 is WNHNN and CDR2 is SYGVQD (reference sequence). This CDR3 contains 14 residues. V was shortened by 5 bases and J by 2 bases, with 12 bases between the two germline ends. CDR3 bases: TGCGCCAGCAGTCACGACAGAACTAACACTGAAGCTTTCTTT. This sequence encodes CASSHDRTNTEAFF.